This T cell receptor beta chain was recorded in a study of blood T cell repertoires in COVID-19. Overall study: The study drew acute and convalescent COVID-19 samples from the United States, Italy and Spain. Sources were T cells, B-cell-depleted T cells, or PBMCs; the material itself was cDNA or gDNA.

This clone was counted a single time. The germline CDR1 and CDR2 sequences are LGHNA and YSLEER. This CDR3 has 14 residues. V shed 4 bases and J 7 bases; nucleotides not matched to a gene: 5. As processed by the authors: The assay estimated nucleated cells by amplifying reference gene primers. Measured with immunoSEQ multiplex PCR; TCRdb has only the in-frame clones, and not every one. The V and J calls and clone size come from that table; D and trimming were worked out from the DNA. The sample has 81,000 or so clones; around 86% are singletons. This chain joins TRBV4-3 and TRBJ1-4, with TRBD1 identical over 8 bases. The sequenced sample was peripheral blood. The TCR was taken from a man in his fifties or sixties with active COVID-19. The CDR3 protein is CASSPGTGGEKLFF. As DNA, the CDR3 is TGCGCCAGCAGCCCTGGGACAGGCGGTGAAAAACTGTTTTTT.